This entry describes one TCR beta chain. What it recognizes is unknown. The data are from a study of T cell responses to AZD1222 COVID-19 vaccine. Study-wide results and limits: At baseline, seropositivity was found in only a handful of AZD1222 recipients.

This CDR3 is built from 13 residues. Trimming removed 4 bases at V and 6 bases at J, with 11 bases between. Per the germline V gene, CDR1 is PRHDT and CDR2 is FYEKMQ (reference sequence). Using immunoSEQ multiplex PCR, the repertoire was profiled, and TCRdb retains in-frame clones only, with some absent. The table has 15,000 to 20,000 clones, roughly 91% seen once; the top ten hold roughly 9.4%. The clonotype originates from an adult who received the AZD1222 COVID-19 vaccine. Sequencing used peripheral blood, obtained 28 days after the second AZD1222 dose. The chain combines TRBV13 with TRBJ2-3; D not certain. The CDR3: CASSSTLRDTQYF. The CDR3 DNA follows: TGTGCCAGCAGCTCCACGCTCCGGGATACGCAGTATTTT. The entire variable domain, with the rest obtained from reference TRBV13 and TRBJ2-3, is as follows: AAGVIQSPRHLIKEKRETATLKCYPIPRHDTVYWYQQGPGQDPQFLISFYEKMQSDKGSIPDRFSAQQFSDYHSELNMSSLELGDSALYFCASSSTLRDTQYFGPGTRLTVL.